The 32 T cell receptor beta chains below were found in one sample sequenced in a study of T cells after yellow fever vaccination. TCRdb reprocessed the 5' RACE reads with MiXCR, giving one entry per CDR3 protein. This table has approximately 300,000 distinct CDR3 sequences, about 11% appearing once. The specimen was CD4+ T cells sorted from PBMCs, collected 45 days after the yellow fever booster vaccination. The receptors stem from a man between 18 and 29 years old who received the YFV17D yellow fever vaccine.

The J gene is TRBJ1-5, the V gene TRBV5-1, with D unclear. The V gene lost 0 bases and the J gene lost 4 bases, with 8 bases spanning the gap. Per the germline V gene, CDR1 is SGHRS and CDR2 is YFSETQ. CDR3 length: 14 amino acids. CDR3 protein: CASSLGDFNQPQHF. CDR3 DNA: TGCGCCAGCAGCTTGGGTGATTTTAATCAGCCCCAGCATTTT.

This clonotype was found a few times. The chain employs TRBV6-6 and TRBJ1-1; D not resolved. The CDR3 has 15 amino acids. Germline lookup yields CDR1 MNHNY and CDR2 SVGAGI (reference sequence). V was cut by 5 bases and J by 2 bases, with 15 bases left in between. The CDR3 region is CASSDRTLGNTEAFF. The CDR3 coding sequence is TGTGCCAGCAGTGACCGAACGTTGGGAAACACTGAAGCTTTCTTT.

This clonotype was counted only a few times. The V call is TRBV7-3, the J call TRBJ2-4; D uncertain. V dropped 5 bases and J dropped 7 bases, with 21 bases sitting between them. The CDR3 covers 16 residues. CDR1 is SGHTA, CDR2 FQGTGA, per germline. CDR3 sequence (DNA): TGTGCCAGCAGCCCGAACCCAGGCTTGGGTAATAACATTCAGTACTTC. As protein: CASSPNPGLGNNIQYF. Together with reference TRBV7-3 and TRBJ2-4, the CDR3 gives the full variable domain: GAGVSQTPSNKVTEKGKYVELRCDPISGHTALYWYRQSLGQGPEFLIYFQGTGAADDSGLPNDRFFAVRPEGSVSTLKIQRTERGDSAVYLCASSPNPGLGNNIQYFGAGTRLSVL.

This clonotype was found a few times. The chain links TRBV25-1 to TRBJ1-1; no reliable D call. The ends were cut back, 2 bases at V and 4 bases at J, with 11 bases in the middle. Germline CDR1 and CDR2: MGHDK and SYGVNS. The CDR3 loop spans 14 amino acids. This chain's CDR3 is CASSEMEGSTEAFF. CDR3 coding DNA: TGTGCCAGCAGTGAAATGGAGGGTAGCACTGAAGCTTTCTTT.

The gene calls are TRBV2 and TRBJ2-7; D not certain. V shed 1 base and J shed 1 base, with 11 bases lying between them. The CDR3 is made up of 15 amino acids. Germline V lookup: CDR1 SNHLY, CDR2 FYNNEI. CDR3 sequence reads: CASSEERVRSYEQYF. In nucleotides, the CDR3 is TGTGCCAGCAGTGAAGAAAGAGTAAGATCCTACGAGCAGTACTTC.

In this sample, this clonotype turned up a few times. V usage is TRBV6-1 and J usage is TRBJ2-7; D may be TRBD1 (6 bases). The CDR3 totals 11 residues. Trimming removed 3 bases at V and 10 bases at J, with 10 bases between. Germline V gene lookup returns CDR1 MNHNS and CDR2 SASEGT. The CDR3 nucleotides are TGTGCCAGCAGTGAGTTCAGGGGTCAGTACTTC. This gives the protein CASSEFRGQYF.

This clonotype turned up a few times. The J gene is TRBJ2-2, the V gene TRBV5-1, with no clear D. There are 16 residues in the CDR3. Germline-derived CDR1 and CDR2 are SGHRS and YFSETQ. V gave up 4 bases and J gave up 4 bases, with 17 bases separating them. The CDR3 protein is CASSPLIVRFTGELFF. CDR3 in DNA: TGCGCCAGCAGCCCGTTGATTGTTAGGTTCACCGGGGAGCTGTTTTTT.

The chain uses TRBV5-1 and TRBJ2-2; 10 bases are shared with TRBD2. The CDR3 consists of 18 residues. J lost 0 bases, V lost 3 bases, and 8 bases had no gene match. CDR1 and CDR2 from the germline V gene are SGHRS and YFSETQ. CDR3 sequence: CASSSKLAGRPNTGELFF. CDR3 DNA: TGCGCCAGCAGCTCGAAACTAGCGGGGAGACCGAACACCGGGGAGCTGTTTTTT. Complete variable domain (other parts from reference TRBV5-1 and TRBJ2-2): KAGVTQTPRYLIKTRGQQVTLSCSPISGHRSVSWYQQTPGQGLQFLFEYFSETQRNKGNFPGRFSGRQFSNSRSEMNVSTLELGDSALYLCASSSKLAGRPNTGELFFGEGSRLTVL.

This clonotype was picked up a small number of times. The chain uses TRBV5-1 and TRBJ2-5; the D is unclear. Trimming removed 6 bases at V and 5 bases at J, with 20 bases between. The germline V gene has CDR1 SGHRS and CDR2 YFSETQ. The CDR3 loop spans 15 amino acids. The DNA of the CDR3 is TGCGCCAGCACAGCGCGACTCACCGTCGGGGAGACCCAGTACTTC. Translation: CASTARLTVGETQYF.

This clonotype was observed many times. The chain couples TRBV11-2 to TRBJ2-7, with unresolved D. Per the germline V gene, CDR1 is SGHAT and CDR2 is FQNNGV. V lost 3 bases to trimming and J lost 5 bases, with 5 bases between them. This CDR3 spans 11 amino acids. The CDR3 nucleotides are TGTGCCAGCAGCTTTTTCCACGAGCAGTACTTC. Residues: CASSFFHEQYF.

The V call is TRBV5-1, the J call TRBJ2-1; either TRBD1 or TRBD2 may supply D (5 bases each). The CDR3 runs 14 residues. Germline V gene lookup returns CDR1 SGHRS and CDR2 YFSETQ. V gave up 6 bases and J gave up 5 bases, with 15 bases separating them. CDR3 nucleotide sequence: TGCGCCAGCATTGGGGCCGAGGAGGACAATGAGCAGTTCTTC. Protein product: CASIGAEEDNEQFF.

The gene calls are TRBV7-2 and TRBJ2-2; possibly TRBD1 for D (6 bases). In germline, CDR1 is SGHTA, CDR2 FQGNSA. V was trimmed by 3 bases and J by 3 bases, leaving 14 bases between them. The CDR3 length is 16 residues. Here the CDR3 DNA reads TGTGCCAGCAGCTTGAGAGGGGGTCGGGACACCGGGGAGCTGTTTTTT. Protein: CASSLRGGRDTGELFF. Full variable domain (outside the CDR3, taken from reference TRBV7-2 and TRBJ2-2): GAGVSQSPSNKVTEKGKDVELRCDPISGHTALYWYRQSLGQGLEFLIYFQGNSAPDKSGLPSDRFSAERTGGSVSTLTIQRTQQEDSAVYLCASSLRGGRDTGELFFGEGSRLTVL.

The chain has TRBV6-5 and TRBJ1-6, with 7 bases that match TRBD1. CDR1 is MNHEY and CDR2 is SVGAGI in the germline V gene. After removal of 11 bases from V and 10 bases from J, the junction contained 11 bases not matched to a gene. This CDR3 is built from 13 residues. The CDR3 reads CAARRGNGSPLHF. The DNA for the CDR3 is TGTGCCGCCCGCAGGGGGAATGGGTCACCCCTCCACTTT.

The chain is built from TRBV5-1 and TRBJ1-3; D call uncertain. The CDR3 length is 14 residues. Trimming left V 5 bases short and J 0 bases short, with 9 bases between. Germline loops: CDR1 SGHRS, CDR2 YFSETQ. The CDR3 sequence: CASRDGDSGNTIYF. The CDR3 nucleotides are TGCGCCAGCAGGGACGGCGACTCTGGAAACACCATATATTTT.

The rearrangement joins TRBV12-3 or TRBV12-4 to TRBJ1-6; D possibly corresponds to TRBD1 (5 bases). The CDR3 length is 14 residues. V was shortened by 5 bases and J by 7 bases, with 12 bases between the two germline ends. CDR3 bases: TGTGCCAGCAGTCCGAACGGGGCCAATTCACCCCTCCACTTT. This gives the protein CASSPNGANSPLHF.

This clonotype was seen more than once but under ten times. The CDR3 protein is CASSDSTGYGYTF. DNA for the CDR3: TGTGCCAGCAGTGACTCGACGGGCTATGGCTACACCTTC. V and J are TRBV6-4 and TRBJ1-2; the D is unclear. This CDR3 region has 13 residues. Germline values: CDR1 MRHNA, CDR2 SNTAGT. The V end was cut by 0 bases, the J end by 4 bases, with 6 bases between.

V is TRBV20-1 and J is TRBJ1-5; no clear D gene. Germline V gives CDR1 DFQATT, CDR2 SNEGSKA (reference sequence). V dropped 3 bases and J dropped 0 bases, with 3 bases sitting between them. The CDR3 loop spans 12 amino acids. CDR3 in DNA: TGCAGTGCTAGCGATAGCAATCAGCCCCAGCATTTT. The encoded protein is CSASDSNQPQHF.

This clonotype was counted many times. The V and J genes are TRBV20-1 and TRBJ1-6; D is undetermined. The CDR3 is 16 residues long. Germline CDR1 DFQATT, CDR2 SNEGSKA (reference sequence). Trimming cost V 0 bases and J 0 bases, with 9 bases left between them. This chain's CDR3 is CSARDVGSSYNSPLHF. DNA for the CDR3: TGCAGTGCTAGAGATGTGGGGAGCTCCTATAATTCACCCCTCCACTTT.

The sample holds a few counts of this clonotype. The chain employs TRBV21-1 and TRBJ2-1. TRBV21-1 is an annotated pseudogene. CDR3 size: 13 residues. The CDR3 is CASRTNSYNEQFF. For the CDR3, the DNA is TGTGCCAGCAGAACCAATTCCTACAATGAGCAGTTCTTC.

The chain combines TRBV9 with TRBJ2-5, with D possibly being TRBD2 (5 bases). CDR3 size: 12 residues. With 4 bases removed from V and 7 bases from J, the gap between germline ends came to 11 bases. The V gene's germline CDR1 is SGDLS and CDR2 YYNGEE. The CDR3 nucleotides are TGTGCCAGCAGCCGGGAAGATGGGACCCAGTACTTC. The encoded protein is CASSREDGTQYF.

This clonotype was counted many times. This sequence joins TRBV15 and TRBJ2-4; D may match TRBD1 or TRBD2 (6 bases each). The germline gives CDR1 LNHNV, CDR2 YYDKDF (reference sequence). V dropped 6 bases and J dropped 6 bases, with 9 bases sitting between them. This CDR3 is 12 amino acids long. This CDR3 reads CATRGGLNIQYF. CDR3 bases: TGTGCCACCAGAGGGGGGTTAAACATTCAGTACTTC.

This clonotype was counted many times. The chain links TRBV20-1 to TRBJ1-2; tentative D call: TRBD1 (5 bases). The CDR3 is 12 residues long. V lost 3 bases, J lost 2 bases, and 7 bases lay in between. Germline V gene data show CDR1 as DFQATT and CDR2 as SNEGSKA (reference sequence). CDR3 residues: CSARWDNYGYTF. The CDR3 nucleotides read TGCAGTGCTAGGTGGGACAACTATGGCTACACCTTC.

This clonotype has only a few counts. This chain joins TRBV27 and TRBJ2-3; tentative D call: TRBD2 (6 bases). CDR3 length: 14 amino acids. Germline V gives CDR1 MNHEY, CDR2 SMNVEV (reference sequence). The V end was cut by 2 bases, the J end by 2 bases, with 8 bases between. CDR3 DNA sequence: TGTGCCAGCAGTTTACGACTAGTCACAGATACGCAGTATTTT. Protein product: CASSLRLVTDTQYF.

In its sample, this clonotype was seen a few times. V gene TRBV5-1 combines with J gene TRBJ1-1, with D unresolved. The CDR3 has 12 amino acids. V dropped 4 bases and J dropped 6 bases, with 10 bases sitting between them. The germline gives CDR1 SGHRS, CDR2 YFSETQ. The CDR3 DNA is TGCGCCAGCAGCCTCCCCGGCGCTGAAGCTTTCTTT. It yields the protein CASSLPGAEAFF.

This clonotype showed up just once. The V call is TRBV9, the J call TRBJ2-2, with TRBD2 identical over 13 bases. Per the germline V gene, CDR1 is SGDLS and CDR2 is YYNGEE. CDR3 length equals 16 residues. J lost 6 bases, V lost 1 base, and 3 bases had no gene match. Here the CDR3 reads CASSVTSGGAAGELFF. In DNA, the CDR3 is TGTGCCAGCAGCGTAACTAGCGGGGGGGCAGCCGGGGAGCTGTTTTTT.

This clonotype was counted a few times. The chain recombines TRBV9 with TRBJ2-3; 10 bases line up with TRBD2. The CDR3 spans 15 residues. Germline V gives CDR1 SGDLS, CDR2 YYNGEE. V shed 0 bases and J 4 bases; nucleotides not matched to a gene: 2. The CDR3: CASSVGGLAADTQYF. The DNA of the CDR3 is TGTGCCAGCAGCGTAGGTGGACTAGCGGCAGATACGCAGTATTTT.

The chain recombines TRBV5-1 with TRBJ2-5; D is ambiguous. CDR1 is SGHRS and CDR2 is YFSETQ in the germline V gene. The ends were cut back, 0 bases at V and 4 bases at J, with 10 bases in the middle. The CDR3 totals 14 residues. This CDR3 is CASSLAHRVETQYF. In DNA, the CDR3 is TGCGCCAGCAGCTTGGCCCACAGAGTAGAGACCCAGTACTTC. Full variable domain (outside the CDR3, taken from reference TRBV5-1 and TRBJ2-5): KAGVTQTPRYLIKTRGQQVTLSCSPISGHRSVSWYQQTPGQGLQFLFEYFSETQRNKGNFPGRFSGRQFSNSRSEMNVSTLELGDSALYLCASSLAHRVETQYFGPGTRLLVL.

CDR3 region: CASSVGTAKNIQYF. CDR3 sequence (DNA): TGTGCCAGCAGCGTCGGGACAGCCAAAAACATTCAGTACTTC. The J gene is TRBJ2-4, the V gene TRBV9, with D tentatively TRBD1 or TRBD2 (5 bases each). The CDR3 length is 14 residues. Looked up from germline, CDR1 is SGDLS and CDR2 is YYNGEE. Deletions cut 2 bases from V and 0 bases from J, with 6 bases between.

In this sample, this clonotype turned up a few times. The chain couples TRBV21-1 to TRBJ2-5; the listed D gene, TRBD2, was not tested against the DNA. TRBV21-1 is a known pseudogene. This CDR3 spans 14 amino acids. CDR3 sequence: CASSKGDSEETQYF. The DNA for the CDR3 is TGTGCCAGCAGCAAGGGTGATAGCGAAGAGACCCAGTACTTC.

This clonotype was picked up a small number of times. The chain has TRBV28 and TRBJ2-3; unclear D gene. The germline V and J ends were trimmed by 6 bases and 6 bases, with 16 bases remaining between them. Per the germline V gene, CDR1 is MDHEN and CDR2 is SYDVKM. The CDR3 has 14 amino acids. CDR3 loop: CASSHATRADTQYF. CDR3 bases: TGTGCCAGCAGCCATGCAACAAGGGCGGATACGCAGTATTTT.

This clonotype was observed a handful of times. The V and J genes are TRBV3-1 and TRBJ2-5, with 8 bases aligning to TRBD2. Germline assignment: CDR1 LGHDT and CDR2 YNNKEL (reference sequence). The CDR3 spans 14 residues. The V and J ends lost 1 base and 5 bases, in that order; junction bases with no gene match: 3. The DNA for the CDR3 is TGTGCCAGCAGCCAAGCGGGGGGGCTGGAGACCCAGTACTTC. It is translated as CASSQAGGLETQYF.

This sequence joins TRBV9 and TRBJ1-2; the match to TRBD1 covers 8 bases. The CDR3 covers 14 residues. V gave up 4 bases and J gave up 6 bases; unmatched junction bases: 8. CDR1 is SGDLS and CDR2 is YYNGEE in the germline V gene. The CDR3 DNA is TGTGCCAGCAGCCCTACGGGACAGGTGCATGGCTACACCTTC. This gives the protein CASSPTGQVHGYTF.